This TCR beta chain was captured in a study of shared clonotypes between healthy human individuals. Study as a whole: Donor ages ranged 18 to 49 years: a couple of women, a few men.

Profiling relied on immunoSEQ multiplex PCR, and the TCRdb table lists in-frame clones only, not all of them. This table has 550,000 to 650,000 clones, 95% to 97% appearing once. This CDR3 has 13 residues. The V end was cut by 3 bases, the J end by 5 bases, with 10 bases between. CDR1 and CDR2 from the germline V gene are MNHEY and SMNVEV (reference sequence). Regarding this clone: Its matching antigen is unknown.

CD45RO negativity and positive selection for CCR7 defined naive CD8 cells, a population that excluded terminally differentiated effector memory CD45RA+ cells. Whole-study findings and limits: Researchers sampled blood only, noting tissue repertoires likely differ. The study generally estimated greater richness for naive than memory subsets. The sharing of approximately 4.6% of naive CD4 clonotypes was seen across a handful of donors.

This chain uses TRBV27 with TRBJ2-5, with D maybe TRBD2 (6 bases). This sequence originates from a woman aged 25-40 years in good health. Input material: naive CD8+ T cells sorted from blood. This chain's CDR3 is CASSFGTLETQYF. The CDR3 DNA is TGTGCCAGCAGTTTTGGGACTTTGGAGACCCAGTACTTC.